This TCR beta chain was obtained from a study of early T cells in non-severe SARS-CoV-2 infection. Germline V gene data show CDR1 as LNHDA and CDR2 as SQIVND (reference sequence). This CDR3 has 16 amino acids. V was clipped by 5 bases and J by 4 bases, with 18 bases between them. TCRdb used MiXCR to reprocess the 5' RACE reads, holding one entry per CDR3 protein. The repertoire has over 45,000 distinct CDR3 sequences, approximately 15% of them found once; the top ten carry about 4%. The receptor comes from an adult who was a healthcare worker with PCR-confirmed SARS-CoV-2 infection or an uninfected control (not recorded which). The rearrangement joins TRBV19 to TRBJ2-1, with D maybe TRBD1 (6 bases). Sequencing was performed on whole blood, taken at baseline. CDR3 sequence reads: CASSQAKTGYYNEQFF. CDR3 nucleotide sequence: TGTGCCAGTAGTCAGGCGAAGACAGGATATTACAATGAGCAGTTCTTC. The whole variable domain, remainder taken from reference TRBV19 and TRBJ2-1, is DGGITQSPKYLFRKEGQNVTLSCEQNLNHDAMYWYRQDPGQGLRLIYYSQIVNDFQKGDIAEGYSVSREKKESFPLTVTSAQKNPTAFYLCASSQAKTGYYNEQFFGPGTRLTVL.